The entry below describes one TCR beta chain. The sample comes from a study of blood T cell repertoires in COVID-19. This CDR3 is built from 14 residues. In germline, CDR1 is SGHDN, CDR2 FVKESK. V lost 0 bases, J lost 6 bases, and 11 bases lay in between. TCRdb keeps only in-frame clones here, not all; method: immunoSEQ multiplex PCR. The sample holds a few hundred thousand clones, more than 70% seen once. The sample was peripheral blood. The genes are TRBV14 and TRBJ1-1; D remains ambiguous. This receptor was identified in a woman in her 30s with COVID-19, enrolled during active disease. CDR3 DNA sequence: TGTGCCAGCAGCCAAGACTACGGCGGATCTGAAGCTTTCTTT. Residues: CASSQDYGGSEAFF.